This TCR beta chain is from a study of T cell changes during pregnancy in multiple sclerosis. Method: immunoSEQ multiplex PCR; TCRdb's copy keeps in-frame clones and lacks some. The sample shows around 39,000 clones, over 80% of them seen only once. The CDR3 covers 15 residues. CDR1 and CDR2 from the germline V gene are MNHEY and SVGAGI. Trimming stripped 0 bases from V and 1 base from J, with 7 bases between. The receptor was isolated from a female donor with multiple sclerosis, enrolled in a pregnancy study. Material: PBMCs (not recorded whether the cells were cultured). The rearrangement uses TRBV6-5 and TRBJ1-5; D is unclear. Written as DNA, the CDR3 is TGTGCCAGCAGTTACTCCCCAGCAAGCAATCAGCCCCAGCATTTT. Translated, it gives CASSYSPASNQPQHF.